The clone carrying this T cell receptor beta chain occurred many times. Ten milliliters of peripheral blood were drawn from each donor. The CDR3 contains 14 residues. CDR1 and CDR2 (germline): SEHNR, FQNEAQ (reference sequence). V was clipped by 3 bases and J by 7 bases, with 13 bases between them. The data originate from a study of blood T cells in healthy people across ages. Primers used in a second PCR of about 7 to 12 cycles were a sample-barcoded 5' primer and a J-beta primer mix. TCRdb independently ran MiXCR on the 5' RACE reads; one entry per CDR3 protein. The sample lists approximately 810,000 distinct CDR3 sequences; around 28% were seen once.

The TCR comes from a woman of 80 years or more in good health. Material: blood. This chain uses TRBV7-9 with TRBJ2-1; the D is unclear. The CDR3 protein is CASSLERQSNEQFF. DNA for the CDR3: TGTGCCAGCAGCTTGGAACGACAATCGAATGAGCAGTTCTTC.